This entry describes one T cell receptor beta chain. Its antigen remains unknown. What was sequenced were expressed TCRB transcripts, since all of the isolated RNA had been reverse transcribed. Using immunoSEQ multiplex PCR, the repertoire was profiled, and TCRdb retains in-frame clones only, with some absent. The table includes approximately 46,000 clones, roughly 47% detected once. Sorting of CD4+ naive, central memory, regulatory and stem cell-like memory cells was performed via CD45RO/CCR7/CD25/CD127/CD95/CD27. The sample comes from a study of beta chain features in type 1 diabetes. At the level of the study: Patients were similar to healthy donors in age and gender (as well as in cell yields).

The study's findings and limits: Cells with high TCR expression could be over-represented by cDNA sequencing. Naive, central memory and Treg TCRB repertoires appeared more alike in patients than in healthy donors. When Type 1 diabetes patients were examined, their TCRB CDR3s proved moderately but significantly shorter in all four CD4+ subsets.

Trimming took 4 bases from V and 0 from J, leaving 10 bases between them. The CDR3 is 15 residues long. Per the germline V gene, CDR1 is SNHLY and CDR2 is FYNNEI. The specimen was stem cell memory CD4+ T cells from blood. This clonotype originated in a man between 25 and 39 years old with type 1 diabetes. V and J are TRBV2 and TRBJ1-3; D is perhaps TRBD1 (5 bases). CDR3 coding DNA: TGTGCCAGCAGTGGGGGCGGGATCTCTGGAAACACCATATATTTT. It encodes CASSGGGISGNTIYF.